This TCR beta chain was documented in a study of T-cell reconstitution after alpha-beta-depleted transplantation in children. Unique molecular identifiers tagged the TCRbeta library. Each CDR3 protein gets one entry after TCRdb re-called the PCR reads with MiXCR. The data show approximately 390,000 distinct CDR3 sequences, with approximately 10% seen just once and roughly 6% held by the top ten. The germline V gene has CDR1 SGHRS and CDR2 YFSETQ. The CDR3 spans 16 residues. The trim removed 2 bases at V and 3 bases at J, leaving 4 bases unmatched. This clonotype was counted a few times. This specimen consisted of PBMCs from the stem cell graft donor, obtained from the stem cell graft. The chain combines TRBV5-1 with TRBJ2-2; 10 bases fit TRBD2. This clonotype was sampled from a human donor who donated a stem cell graft to a child with acute myeloid leukemia. CDR3 protein: CASSFSGGPDTGELFF. Written as DNA, the CDR3 is TGCGCCAGCAGCTTTAGCGGGGGGCCAGACACCGGGGAGCTGTTTTTT.